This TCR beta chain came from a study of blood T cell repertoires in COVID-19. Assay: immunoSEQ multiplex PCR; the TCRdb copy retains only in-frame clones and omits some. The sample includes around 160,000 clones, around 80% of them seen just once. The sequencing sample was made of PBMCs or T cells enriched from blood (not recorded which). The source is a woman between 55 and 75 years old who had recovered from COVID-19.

The CDR3 nucleotides read TGTGCCAGTAGTACTGCATCGTGGGACAGAATCACTGAAGCTTTCTTT. It encodes CASSTASWDRITEAFF. This chain links TRBV19 with TRBJ1-1; 7 bases agree with TRBD1. V lost 4 bases, J lost 4 bases, and 12 bases stayed unmatched. Germline-derived CDR1 and CDR2 are LNHDA and SQIVND (reference sequence). The CDR3 runs to 16 residues.